Listed below are T cell receptor beta chains from one sample, sequenced in a study of CD8 T cells in Susac syndrome. One entry per CDR3 protein results from TCRdb running MiXCR on the immunoSEQ multiplex PCR reads. The data show about 150,000 distinct CDR3 sequences, with roughly 95% seen just once and 0.16% held by the top ten. Sequencing was performed on CD4+ T cells from PBMCs. Every receptor here comes from a human donor with Susac syndrome. The CDR3 runs from the conserved cysteine through the conserved F or W. The D gene is left open where the match is weak. Size tells how often a clone was seen (once, few, many) or the class of an expanded clone, and some rows leave it out.

- | TRBJ1-6 | TRBV2 | - | TGTGCCAGCAGTGGTCAGGGTCTTAATTCACCCCTCCACTTT | CASSGQGLNSPLHF
- | TRBJ1-1 | TRBV11-1 | once | TGTGCCAGCAGCTTATCTCGACAGGCCGAAGCTTTCTTT | CASSLSRQAEAFF
- | TRBJ1-4 | TRBV2 | - | TGTGCCAGCATTGAGGGGGGGGCAAATGAAAAACTGTTTTTT | CASIEGGANEKLFF
TRBD1 | TRBJ1-6 | TRBV7-9 | - | TGTGCCAGCAGCCCGAATTGGTGGACAGGGACGATTTCACCCCTCCACTTT | CASSPNWWTGTISPLHF
- | TRBJ2-6 | TRBV12-3/TRBV12-4 | once | TGTGCCAGCATAAATCCGGGACGCGGCTCTGGGGCCAACGTCCTGACTTTC | CASINPGRGSGANVLTF
- | TRBJ1-6 | TRBV5-1 | - | TGCGCCAGCAGCTTGGCCGTTGGGGAATCACCCCTCCACTTT | CASSLAVGESPLHF
TRBD1 | TRBJ2-7 | TRBV7-9 | - | TGTGCCAGCAGCTTAGCGTCGGGACAGGGATTCTACGAGCAGTACTTC | CASSLASGQGFYEQYF
- | TRBJ1-2 | TRBV6-1 | - | TGTGCCAGCAAAAGGCGGCAGGGAGCGGCTAACTATGGCTACACCTTC | CASKRRQGAANYGYTF
- | TRBJ1-5 | TRBV12-3/TRBV12-4 | - | TGTGCCAGCGGTCCGGCCCAGCCCCAGCATTTT | CASGPAQPQHF
- | TRBJ2-3 | TRBV7-3 | - | TGTGCCAGCAGCTTTAACGGGGCCCTACCAGATACGCAGTATTTT | CASSFNGALPDTQYF
TRBD1 | TRBJ1-5 | TRBV20-1 | - | TGCAGTGCTCCGTACGGACAGGGGACATTCCAGCCCCAGCATTTT | CSAPYGQGTFQPQHF
- | TRBJ2-3 | TRBV29-1 | - | TGCAGTTCCGGGGGACTCATCGACACAGATACGCAGTATTTT | CSSGGLIDTDTQYF
- | TRBJ2-5 | TRBV5-1 | - | TGCGCCAGTGCTATCGGGGGTGGAGAGACCCAGTACTTC | CASAIGGGETQYF
TRBD1 | TRBJ1-3 | TRBV2 | - | TGTGCCAGCAGCCCGCCAGGGACAGCTGGAAACACCATATATTTT | CASSPPGTAGNTIYF
- | TRBJ1-2 | TRBV27 | - | TGTGCCAGCAGTCCCAGAGTATACAATGGCTACACCTTC | CASSPRVYNGYTF
TRBD1 | TRBJ2-6 | TRBV5-1 | - | TGCGCCAGCAGCTTGGGGGGACAGGGGGCCGATGGGGCCAACGTCCTGACTTTC | CASSLGGQGADGANVLTF
- | TRBJ1-1 | TRBV20-1 | - | TGCAGTGCTAGATCCCAGGAAAACACTGAAGCTTTCTTT | CSARSQENTEAFF
- | TRBJ1-2 | TRBV29-1 | - | TGCAGCGTGGGGGGGGTTCGGGGCATAGGTGGCTACACCTTC | CSVGGVRGIGGYTF
- | TRBJ2-3 | TRBV3-1 | - | TGTGCCAGCAGCCAAATGTTAGGGGCAGATACGCAGTATTTT | CASSQMLGADTQYF
- | TRBJ1-5 | TRBV2 | - | TGTGCCAGCAAAGGGGCTGGGACTAGCAATCAGCCCCAGCATTTT | CASKGAGTSNQPQHF
TRBD1 | TRBJ1-5 | TRBV20-1 | - | TGCAGTGCTAGGGACGGGACAGCCTCGAATCAGCCCCAGCATTTT | CSARDGTASNQPQHF
- | TRBJ2-7 | TRBV29-1 | - | TGCAGCGTAACAGTAACCTACGAGCAGTACTTC | CSVTVTYEQYF
TRBD1 | TRBJ2-6 | TRBV30 | - | TGTGCCTGGACCGGGACAGGGACTGGGGCCAACGTCCTGACTTTC | CAWTGTGTGANVLTF
- | TRBJ2-1 | TRBV2 | - | TGTGCCAGCAGTGGAGGTCCGGGACGCGAGCAGTTCTTC | CASSGGPGREQFF
- | TRBJ2-7 | TRBV5-1 | - | TGCGCCAGCAGCTTGGGGGGTCAGAGCTCCTACGAGCAGTACTTC | CASSLGGQSSYEQYF
TRBD1 | TRBJ2-2 | TRBV12-3/TRBV12-4 | - | TGTGCCAGCAGTAAATCTCCCGGGACAGGGTCCACCGGGGAGCTGTTTTTT | CASSKSPGTGSTGELFF
- | TRBJ2-1 | TRBV29-1 | - | TGCAGCGTTGAACCGAACAATGAGCAGTTCTTC | CSVEPNNEQFF
- | TRBJ1-5 | TRBV7-3 | - | TGTGCCAGCAGCTTAGACAGGAGCCAGCCCCAGCATTTT | CASSLDRSQPQHF
TRBD2 | TRBJ2-2 | TRBV4-2 | - | TGTGCCAGCAGCCAAGAGCCTGGAGCTGGCGGGGGGAGGGGCGGGGAGCTGTTTTTT | CASSQEPGAGGGRGGELFF
- | TRBJ2-3 | TRBV9 | once | TGTGCCAGCAGCGTAGTAACAGGCCTTTTCACAGATACGCAGTATTTT | CASSVVTGLFTDTQYF
- | TRBJ2-7 | TRBV12-3/TRBV12-4 | few | TGTGCCAGCAGTTTAGCCCGGACTGGCGAGCAGTACTTC | CASSLARTGEQYF
- | TRBJ1-1 | TRBV25-1 | few | TGTGCCAGCAGTGTGGGGGACACTGAAGCTTTCTTT | CASSVGDTEAFF
- | TRBJ2-4 | TRBV12-3/TRBV12-4 | - | TGTGCCAGCACCAACAAACAAATTCGGGACTTC | CASTNKQIRDF
- | TRBJ2-1 | TRBV14 | - | TGTGCCAGCAGCCAATTCGGGGTTAAGTTGAATGAGCAGTTCTTC | CASSQFGVKLNEQFF
- | TRBJ1-1 | TRBV20-1 | - | TGCAGTGCTAGAGATCCTTTCGGGTGGGGGGGAGGCCGGAGCACTGAAGCTTTCTTT | CSARDPFGWGGGRSTEAFF
TRBD1 | TRBJ2-2 | TRBV19 | - | TGTGCCAGTAGTGCCCCCGCAGGGGGATTCACCGGGGAGCTGTTTTTT | CASSAPAGGFTGELFF
- | TRBJ1-2 | TRBV20-1 | - | TGCAGTGCTAGTAGGAGGGGTGGCTATGGCTACACCTTC | CSASRRGGYGYTF
- | TRBJ2-5 | TRBV12-3/TRBV12-4 | - | TGTGCCAGCAGTCTGTCCGGGGGGCGCCGGGAGACCCAGTACTTC | CASSLSGGRRETQYF
- | TRBJ1-6 | TRBV25-1 | - | TGTGCCAGCAGTGAATCCCTGTATAATTCACCCCTCCACTTT | CASSESLYNSPLHF
TRBD1 | TRBJ2-5 | TRBV7-2 | few | TGTGCCAGCAGCCTACAGGGGCGGGAGACCCAGTACTTC | CASSLQGRETQYF
TRBD1 | TRBJ1-2 | TRBV12-3/TRBV12-4 | - | TGTGCCAGCAGTCCTTCCCCGCCGCGACAGGGGGCCTTTGGCTACACCTTC | CASSPSPPRQGAFGYTF
- | TRBJ1-5 | TRBV7-8 | - | TGTGCCAGCAGCCCCAGAGGGGAGGTTGGCAATCAGCCCCAGCATTTT | CASSPRGEVGNQPQHF
- | TRBJ2-7 | TRBV19 | - | TGTGCCAGTAGTTCTCCGCCGCCCTACGAGCAGTACTTC | CASSSPPPYEQYF
- | TRBJ1-6 | TRBV5-1 | - | TGCGCCAGCAGCTTGGCCGGAGGGGCGGGGAATTCACCCCTCCACTTT | CASSLAGGAGNSPLHF
- | TRBJ2-5 | TRBV12-3/TRBV12-4 | - | TGTGCCAGCAGTTGGGGACACCAAGAGACCCAGTACTTC | CASSWGHQETQYF
- | TRBJ2-3 | TRBV12-3/TRBV12-4 | - | TGTGCCAGCAGCAGGGACACCTCAGATACGCAGTATTTT | CASSRDTSDTQYF
- | TRBJ1-6 | TRBV6-4 | - | TGTGCCAGCAGTGACTCCGGAGGGGATTCACCCCTCCACTTT | CASSDSGGDSPLHF